This TCR beta chain was sequenced during a study of T cells in tumors after PD-1 blockade. Study overall: No patient had prior checkpoint blockade, systemic immunosuppression, or radiotherapy within 4 weeks. A subset received ongoing vismodegib 150 mg daily alongside anti-PD-1 therapy. Study observations and caveats: Roughly 42% of tumor TCR clonotypes were also found in blood.

About this clone itself: Its antigen is undetermined.

The data were produced by immunoSEQ multiplex PCR, yet TCRdb's version contains in-frame clones alone and is incomplete. The sample includes approximately 50,000 clones, 79% seen only once; the top ten take approximately 8.3%. Tumor or blood genomic DNA was sequenced, with inputs of about 616 ng to 6,004 ng. Germline assignment: CDR1 SGHRS and CDR2 YFSETQ. V shed 1 base, J shed 5 bases, and the junction held 4 bases outside the gene matches. The CDR3 has 14 amino acids. The chain has TRBV5-1 and TRBJ2-7; the match to TRBD2 covers 9 bases. The sequenced sample was PBMCs, obtained before anti-PD-1 therapy. This clonotype was sampled from a human donor with advanced basal cell or squamous cell carcinoma (not recorded which). CDR3 in amino acids: CASSLISGSDEQYF. The CDR3 nucleotides read TGCGCCAGCAGCTTGATTAGCGGGAGTGACGAGCAGTACTTC. The whole variable domain, remainder taken from reference TRBV5-1 and TRBJ2-7, is KAGVTQTPRYLIKTRGQQVTLSCSPISGHRSVSWYQQTPGQGLQFLFEYFSETQRNKGNFPGRFSGRQFSNSRSEMNVSTLELGDSALYLCASSLISGSDEQYFGPGTRLTVT.